These 9 T cell receptor beta chains were all obtained from the same sample, sequenced in a study of cytomegalovirus exposure and HLA in healthy donors. The PCR had 60 Vbeta and 13 Jbeta primers. The data were produced by immunoSEQ multiplex PCR, yet TCRdb's version contains in-frame clones alone and is incomplete. The sample lists 140,000 to 150,000 clones, around three quarters occurring once. Sequenced material: PBMCs. Source of these receptors: a man aged 35-49 years in good health and CMV-seropositive.

As for this clone: The junction shows a germline mismatch at one end, possibly a read error. The chain carries TRBV5-8 and TRBJ2-7; no clear D gene. Germline V gives CDR1 SGHTS, CDR2 YDEGEE. The CDR3 runs to 15 residues. The CDR3 protein is CANSLSSASPYEQYF. CDR3 in DNA: TGTGCCAACAGCTTGTCGAGCGCCAGCCCCTACGAGCAGTACTTC.

The J gene is TRBJ1-1, the V gene TRBV5-5, with D possibly TRBD1 on 6 matching bases. The V gene's germline CDR1 is SGHKS and CDR2 YYEKEE (reference sequence). This CDR3 spans 18 amino acids. Trimming removed 0 bases at V and 0 bases at J, with 18 bases between. CDR3 amino acids: CASSLAPPGAILNTEAFF. The CDR3 region has the DNA TGTGCCAGCAGCTTGGCCCCACCAGGGGCTATCTTGAACACTGAAGCTTTCTTT.

The sample holds a few counts of this clone. This CDR3 reads CSVGEPKDTQYF. The DNA of the CDR3 is TGCAGCGTTGGTGAACCTAAGGATACGCAGTATTTT. This chain links TRBV29-1 with TRBJ2-3; D gene ambiguous. Germline V gene sequence: CDR1 SQVTM, CDR2 ANQGSEA. The CDR3 extends over 12 amino acids. V was cut by 4 bases and J by 6 bases, with 11 bases left in between.

The chain is built from TRBV18 and TRBJ1-1; 11 positions agree with TRBD1. V gave up 3 bases and J gave up 5 bases; unmatched junction bases: 5. Per germline, CDR1 KGHSH and CDR2 LQKENI. This CDR3 is built from 15 residues. The chain's CDR3 is CASSPRTGGETEAFF. The CDR3 bases are TGTGCCAGCTCACCCAGGACAGGGGGCGAGACTGAAGCTTTCTTT.

V is TRBV27 and J is TRBJ2-1; 8 bases are shared with TRBD2. This CDR3 comprises 16 residues. V was clipped by 0 bases and J by 7 bases; unmatched bases: 8. Germline V gene lookup returns CDR1 MNHEY and CDR2 SMNVEV (reference sequence). CDR3 sequence reads: CASSLSSSGSRNEQFF. The CDR3 bases are TGTGCCAGCAGTTTATCGTCCAGCGGGAGTAGAAATGAGCAGTTCTTC.

The genes are TRBV6-5 and TRBJ1-1; no clear D. V was shortened by 2 bases and J by 1 base, with 14 bases between the two germline ends. The CDR3 length is 16 residues. The germline gives CDR1 MNHEY, CDR2 SVGAGI. Here the CDR3 DNA reads TGTGCCAGCAGTTACCCCCCAGGCGAACCGAACACTGAAGCTTTCTTT. Residues: CASSYPPGEPNTEAFF.

The V gene is TRBV19, the J gene TRBJ2-1, with a weak D call TRBD1 (6 bases). The ends were cut back, 2 bases at V and 3 bases at J, with 17 bases in the middle. This CDR3 has 17 amino acids. The germline V gene has CDR1 LNHDA and CDR2 SQIVND (reference sequence). The CDR3, as DNA: TGTGCCAGTAGTATATACAGGGACGGGTTCAACTACAATGAGCAGTTCTTC. Protein product: CASSIYRDGFNYNEQFF.

This chain uses TRBV2 with TRBJ1-1; 7 nucleotides align to TRBD1. V was pared by 6 bases and J by 1 base, with 2 bases of the junction left unmatched. CDR3 length equals 13 residues. CDR1 and CDR2 from the germline V gene are SNHLY and FYNNEI. The CDR3 spells CASSGDRNTEAFF. CDR3 bases: TGTGCCAGCAGCGGGGACAGGAACACTGAAGCTTTCTTT.

The CDR3 is CAAQGGYGYTF. CDR3 coding DNA: TGTGCCGCACAGGGGGGCTATGGCTACACCTTC. This sequence joins TRBV28 and TRBJ1-2, with 8 bases identical to TRBD1. Germline V CDR1 and CDR2: MDHEN, SYDVKM. CDR3 length: 11 residues. Germline trimming cut 11 bases from V and 4 bases from J; bases unmatched to any gene: 3.